The clone carrying this TCR beta chain was seen only a few times. Its antigen is as yet unknown. TCRdb reprocessed the 5' RACE reads via MiXCR and lists one record per CDR3 protein. The sample records 550,000 to 750,000 distinct CDR3 sequences, approximately 13% being singletons. The record originates from a study of T cells after yellow fever vaccination. As for the study in general: In the case of low-cell-number fractions, SMART-Seq v4 Ultra Low Input was used for preparation.

In germline, CDR1 is SEHNR, CDR2 FQNEAQ (reference sequence). V was clipped by 2 bases and J by 8 bases, with 6 bases between them. The CDR3 length is 12 residues. Study results and limitations: The secondary response showed a weaker magnitude and a faster peak, day 5 versus 15.

V usage is TRBV7-9 and J usage is TRBJ1-4, with D unresolved. The specimen was PBMCs, collected on the day of the yellow fever booster vaccination. This TCR was sampled from a man under 40 who received the YFV17D yellow fever vaccine. CDR3: CASSLRSEKLFF. The CDR3, as DNA: TGTGCCAGCAGCTTAAGGTCGGAAAAACTGTTTTTT.